This record looks at one T cell receptor beta chain sequence and its context. Its specificity is unknown. This sample was included in a study of cytomegalovirus exposure and HLA in healthy donors. The PCR employed 60 Vbeta primers together with 13 Jbeta primers. This table comes from immunoSEQ multiplex PCR, and its TCRdb copy is limited to in-frame clones, with some not included. Seen here are 150,000 to 200,000 clones, more than 65% observed once, and the top ten hold around a tenth. Study-wide findings and caveats: In a later analysis, TCR beta V- and J-gene trimming showed a link to a missense DCLRE1C variant. In presence/absence analyses, roughly uniform sequencing depth across donors was assumed. Later work showed greater clonal expansion in HLA-associated TCR beta chains than in equally common others. TCR beta sequences numbering under 20,000 were associated with HLA alleles at 0.05 false discovery rate in a later analysis.

Trimming removed 2 bases at V and 2 bases at J, with 10 bases between. The CDR3 has 15 amino acids. The V gene's germline CDR1 is SGHTA and CDR2 FQGTGA. The sequencing sample was made of PBMCs. V gene TRBV7-3 combines with J gene TRBJ2-1, with D perhaps TRBD1 (5 bases). The sequence came from a man between 18 and 29 years old in good health and CMV-seropositive. The CDR3 bases are TGTGCCAGCAGCTTAGCCAGGGCCCCCTACAATGAGCAGTTCTTC. Its translation: CASSLARAPYNEQFF. Based on the CDR3 plus reference TRBV7-3 and TRBJ2-1, the full variable domain is GAGVSQTPSNKVTEKGKYVELRCDPISGHTALYWYRQSLGQGPEFLIYFQGTGAADDSGLPNDRFFAVRPEGSVSTLKIQRTERGDSAVYLCASSLARAPYNEQFFGPGTRLTVL.